One sample yielded the 2 T cell receptor beta chains listed below, sequenced in a study of blood T cell repertoires in COVID-19. Sequenced by immunoSEQ multiplex PCR; TCRdb stores in-frame clones only, minus some. Found here are more than 55,000 clones, around nine tenths of them singletons; the top ten hold 15% to 20%. Sequenced: peripheral blood. The receptors shown here come from a man at least 80 years old with acute or convalescent COVID-19.

The rearrangement joins TRBV19 to TRBJ2-3; D perhaps matches TRBD1 (5 bases). V was pared by 3 bases and J by 1 base, with 11 bases between. This CDR3 contains 15 residues. Per germline, CDR1 LNHDA and CDR2 SQIVND (reference sequence). The CDR3 loop reads CASSMSGSGTDTQYF. For the CDR3, the DNA is TGTGCCAGTAGTATGTCAGGGTCGGGCACAGATACGCAGTATTTT.

This chain links TRBV28 with TRBJ2-5, with 7 bases lining up with TRBD1. Germline V gene lookup returns CDR1 MDHEN and CDR2 SYDVKM. The CDR3 loop spans 15 amino acids. The V segment lost 6 bases and the J segment 6 bases; nucleotides outside the gene matches: 13. The CDR3: CASSSAQTGRQTQYF. CDR3 bases: TGTGCCAGCAGCTCCGCCCAGACAGGGCGGCAGACCCAGTACTTC.